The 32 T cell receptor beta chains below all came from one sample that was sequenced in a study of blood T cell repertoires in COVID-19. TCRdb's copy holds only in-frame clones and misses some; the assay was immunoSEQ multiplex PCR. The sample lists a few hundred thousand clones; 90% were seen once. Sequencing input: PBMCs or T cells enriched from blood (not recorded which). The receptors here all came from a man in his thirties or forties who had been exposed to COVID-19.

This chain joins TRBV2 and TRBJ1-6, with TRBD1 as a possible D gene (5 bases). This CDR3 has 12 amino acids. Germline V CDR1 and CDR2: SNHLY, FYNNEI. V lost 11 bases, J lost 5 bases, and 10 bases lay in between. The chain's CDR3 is CAATRDNSPLHF. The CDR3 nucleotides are TGTGCCGCTACCAGGGATAATTCACCCCTCCACTTT.

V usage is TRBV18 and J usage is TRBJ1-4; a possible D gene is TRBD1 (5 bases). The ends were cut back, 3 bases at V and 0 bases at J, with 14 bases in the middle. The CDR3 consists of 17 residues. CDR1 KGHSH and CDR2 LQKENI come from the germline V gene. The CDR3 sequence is CASSPLGHSATNEKLFF. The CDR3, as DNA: TGTGCCAGCTCACCGTTAGGACACAGCGCAACTAATGAAAAACTGTTTTTT.

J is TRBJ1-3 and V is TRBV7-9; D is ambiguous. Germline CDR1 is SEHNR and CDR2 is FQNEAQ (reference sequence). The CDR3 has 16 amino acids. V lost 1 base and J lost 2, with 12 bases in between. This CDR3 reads CASSLVSQITGNTIYF. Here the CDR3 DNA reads TGTGCCAGCAGCTTAGTTTCCCAGATCACTGGAAACACCATATATTTT.

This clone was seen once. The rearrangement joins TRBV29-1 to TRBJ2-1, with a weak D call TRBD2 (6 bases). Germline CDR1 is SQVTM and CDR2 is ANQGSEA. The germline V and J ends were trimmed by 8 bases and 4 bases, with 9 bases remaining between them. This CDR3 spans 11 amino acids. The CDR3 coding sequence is TGCAGCATCGGGGGTTACAATGAGCAGTTCTTC. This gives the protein CSIGGYNEQFF.

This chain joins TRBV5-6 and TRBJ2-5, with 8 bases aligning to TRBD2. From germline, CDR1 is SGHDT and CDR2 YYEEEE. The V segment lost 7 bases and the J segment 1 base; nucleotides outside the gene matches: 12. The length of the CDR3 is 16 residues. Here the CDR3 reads CASARAPSGGQETQYF. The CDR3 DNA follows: TGTGCCAGCGCCCGGGCCCCGAGCGGGGGCCAAGAGACCCAGTACTTC.

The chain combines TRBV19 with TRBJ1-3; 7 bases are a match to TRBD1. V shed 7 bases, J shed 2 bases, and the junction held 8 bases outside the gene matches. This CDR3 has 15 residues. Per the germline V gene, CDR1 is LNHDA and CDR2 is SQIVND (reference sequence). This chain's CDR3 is CASTRQGPTGNTIYF. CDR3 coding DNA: TGTGCCAGTACTCGACAGGGACCCACTGGAAACACCATATATTTT.

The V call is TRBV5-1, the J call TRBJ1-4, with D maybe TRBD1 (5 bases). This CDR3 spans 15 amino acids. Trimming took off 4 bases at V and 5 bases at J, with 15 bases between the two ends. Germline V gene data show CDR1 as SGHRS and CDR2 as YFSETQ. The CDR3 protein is CASSPPDKENEKLFF. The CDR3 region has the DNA TGCGCCAGCAGCCCACCGGACAAGGAGAATGAAAAACTGTTTTTT.

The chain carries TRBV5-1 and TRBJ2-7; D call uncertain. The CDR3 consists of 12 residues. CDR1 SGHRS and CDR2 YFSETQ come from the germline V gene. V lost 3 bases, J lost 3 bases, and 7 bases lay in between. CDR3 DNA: TGCGCCAGCAGCTCGACTCTCTACGAGCAGTACTTC. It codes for CASSSTLYEQYF.

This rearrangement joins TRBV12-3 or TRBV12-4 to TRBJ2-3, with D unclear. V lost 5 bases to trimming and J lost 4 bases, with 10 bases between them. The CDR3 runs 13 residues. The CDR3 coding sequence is TGTGCCAGCAGTGCAGACTCACCAGATACGCAGTATTTT. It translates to CASSADSPDTQYF.

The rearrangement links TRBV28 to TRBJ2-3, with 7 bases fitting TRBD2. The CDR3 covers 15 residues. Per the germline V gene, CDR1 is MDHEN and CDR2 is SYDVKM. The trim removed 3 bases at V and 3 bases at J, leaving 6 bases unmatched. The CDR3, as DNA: TGTGCCAGCAGTTTCCCTCCGCGGGGGACAGATACGCAGTATTTT. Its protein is CASSFPPRGTDTQYF.

Here the CDR3 DNA reads TGTGCCAGCAGTTGGGCTTCCGGTGAAAAACTGTTTTTT. Its translation: CASSWASGEKLFF. The V and J genes are TRBV28 and TRBJ1-4; D not resolved. Trimming pared 4 bases from V and 7 bases from J, leaving 10 bases between. Germline V CDR1 and CDR2: MDHEN, SYDVKM. The CDR3 is 13 amino acids.

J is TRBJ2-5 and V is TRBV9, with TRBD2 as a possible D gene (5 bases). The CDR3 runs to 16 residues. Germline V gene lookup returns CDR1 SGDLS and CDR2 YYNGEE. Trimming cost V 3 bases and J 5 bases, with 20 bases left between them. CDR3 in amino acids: CASSGAADKTGETQYF. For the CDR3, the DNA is TGTGCCAGCAGCGGGGCAGCGGATAAAACGGGGGAGACCCAGTACTTC.

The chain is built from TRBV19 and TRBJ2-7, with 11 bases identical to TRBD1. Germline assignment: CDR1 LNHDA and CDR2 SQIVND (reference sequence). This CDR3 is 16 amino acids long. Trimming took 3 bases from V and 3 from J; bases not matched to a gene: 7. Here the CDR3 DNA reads TGTGCCAGTAGTATCATTCCGGGACAGGGGGTCTACGAGCAGTACTTC. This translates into CASSIIPGQGVYEQYF.

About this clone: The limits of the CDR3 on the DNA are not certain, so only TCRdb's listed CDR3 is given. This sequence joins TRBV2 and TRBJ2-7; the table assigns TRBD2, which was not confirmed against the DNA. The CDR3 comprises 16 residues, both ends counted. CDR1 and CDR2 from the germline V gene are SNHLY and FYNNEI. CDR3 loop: CASILEPSGISYEQYF.

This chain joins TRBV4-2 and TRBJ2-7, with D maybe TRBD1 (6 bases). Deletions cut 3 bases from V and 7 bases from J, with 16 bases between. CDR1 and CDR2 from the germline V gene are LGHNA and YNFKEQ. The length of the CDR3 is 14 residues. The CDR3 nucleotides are TGTGCCAGCAGCCAGGACAGTTCCGACTTGGAGCAGTACTTC. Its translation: CASSQDSSDLEQYF.

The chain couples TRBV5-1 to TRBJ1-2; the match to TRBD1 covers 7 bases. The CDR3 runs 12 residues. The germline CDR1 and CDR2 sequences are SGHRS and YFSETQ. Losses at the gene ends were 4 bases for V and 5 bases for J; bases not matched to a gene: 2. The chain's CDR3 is CASSPQGYGYTF. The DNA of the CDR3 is TGCGCCAGCAGCCCACAGGGGTATGGCTACACCTTC.

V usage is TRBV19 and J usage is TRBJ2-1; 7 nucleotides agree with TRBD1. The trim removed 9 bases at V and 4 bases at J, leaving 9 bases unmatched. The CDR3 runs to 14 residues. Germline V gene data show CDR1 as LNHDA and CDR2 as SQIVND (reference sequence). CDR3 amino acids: CASRSPGQYNEQFF. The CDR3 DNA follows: TGTGCCAGCCGCAGCCCGGGACAGTACAATGAGCAGTTCTTC.

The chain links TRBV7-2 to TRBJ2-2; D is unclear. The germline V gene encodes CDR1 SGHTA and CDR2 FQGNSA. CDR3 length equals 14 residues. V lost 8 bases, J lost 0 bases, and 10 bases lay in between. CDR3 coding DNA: TGTGCCAGCTGCACTAACCCGAACACCGGGGAGCTGTTTTTT. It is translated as CASCTNPNTGELFF.

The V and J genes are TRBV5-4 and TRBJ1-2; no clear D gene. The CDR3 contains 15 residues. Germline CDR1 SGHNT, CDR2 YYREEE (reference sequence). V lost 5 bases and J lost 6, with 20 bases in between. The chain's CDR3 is CASSRNEVRPDGYTF. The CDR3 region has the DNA TGTGCCAGCAGTCGGAATGAGGTACGGCCGGATGGCTACACCTTC. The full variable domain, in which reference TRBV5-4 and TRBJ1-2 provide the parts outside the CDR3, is ETGVTQSPTHLIKTRGQQVTLRCSSQSGHNTVSWYQQALGQGPQFIFQYYREEENGRGNFPPRFSGLQFPNYSSELNVNALELDDSALYLCASSRNEVRPDGYTFGSGTRLTVV.

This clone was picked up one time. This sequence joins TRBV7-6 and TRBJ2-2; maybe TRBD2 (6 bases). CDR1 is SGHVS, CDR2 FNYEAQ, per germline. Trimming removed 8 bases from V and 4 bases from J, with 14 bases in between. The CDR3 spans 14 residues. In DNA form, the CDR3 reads TGTGCCAGCTCGTCTGGGGACTCCACCGGGGAGCTGTTTTTT. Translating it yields CASSSGDSTGELFF.

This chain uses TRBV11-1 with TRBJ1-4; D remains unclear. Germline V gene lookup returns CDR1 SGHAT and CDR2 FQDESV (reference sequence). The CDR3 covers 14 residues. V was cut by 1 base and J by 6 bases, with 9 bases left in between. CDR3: CASSLGLQDEKLFF. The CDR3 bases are TGTGCCAGCAGCTTAGGGCTTCAGGATGAAAAACTGTTTTTT.

The CDR3, as DNA: TGTGCCAGCAGGGGCGAGAGCTCCTATAATTCACCCCTCCACTTT. It encodes CASRGESSYNSPLHF. The chain combines TRBV7-9 with TRBJ1-6, with D unresolved. The length of the CDR3 is 15 residues. Between the trimmed V and J ends, which lost 6 bases and 0 bases, there was a span of 9 bases. Germline CDR1 and CDR2: SEHNR and FQNEAQ (reference sequence).

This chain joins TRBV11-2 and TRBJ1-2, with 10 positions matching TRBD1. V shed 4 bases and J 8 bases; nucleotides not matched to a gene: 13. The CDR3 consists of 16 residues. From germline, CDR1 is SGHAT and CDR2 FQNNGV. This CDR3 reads CASSSNGRDRGVGYTF. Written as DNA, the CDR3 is TGTGCCAGCAGCTCAAACGGAAGGGACAGGGGAGTCGGCTACACCTTC.

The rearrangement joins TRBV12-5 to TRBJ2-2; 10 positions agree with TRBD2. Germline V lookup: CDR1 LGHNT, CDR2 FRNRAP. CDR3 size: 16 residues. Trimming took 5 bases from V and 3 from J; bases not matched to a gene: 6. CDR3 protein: CASGQRGGADTGELFF. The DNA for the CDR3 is TGTGCTAGTGGTCAGCGGGGGGGCGCCGACACCGGGGAGCTGTTTTTT. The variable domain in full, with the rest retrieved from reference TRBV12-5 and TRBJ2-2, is DARVTQTPRHKVTEMGQEVTMRCQPILGHNTVFWYRQTMMQGLELLAYFRNRAPLDDSGMPKDRFSAEMPDATLATLKIQPSEPRDSAVYFCASGQRGGADTGELFFGEGSRLTVL.

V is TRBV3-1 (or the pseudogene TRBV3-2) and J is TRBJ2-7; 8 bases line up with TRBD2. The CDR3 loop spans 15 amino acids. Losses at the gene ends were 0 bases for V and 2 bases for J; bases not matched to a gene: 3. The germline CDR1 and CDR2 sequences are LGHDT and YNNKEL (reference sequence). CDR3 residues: CASSQDPGGAYEQYF. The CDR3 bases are TGTGCCAGCAGCCAAGATCCCGGGGGGGCCTACGAGCAGTACTTC.

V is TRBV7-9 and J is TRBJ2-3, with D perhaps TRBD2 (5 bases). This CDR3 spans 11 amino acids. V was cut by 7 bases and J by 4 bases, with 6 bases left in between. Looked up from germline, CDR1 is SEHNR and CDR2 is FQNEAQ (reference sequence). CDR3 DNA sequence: TGTGCCAGCAAAGCGGCAGATACGCAGTATTTT. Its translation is CASKAADTQYF. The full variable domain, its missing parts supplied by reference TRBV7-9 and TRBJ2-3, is DTGVSQNPRHKITKRGQNVTFRCDPISEHNRLYWYRQTLGQGPEFLTYFQNEAQLEKSRLLSDRFSAERPKGSFSTLEIQRTEQGDSAMYLCASKAADTQYFGPGTRLTVL.

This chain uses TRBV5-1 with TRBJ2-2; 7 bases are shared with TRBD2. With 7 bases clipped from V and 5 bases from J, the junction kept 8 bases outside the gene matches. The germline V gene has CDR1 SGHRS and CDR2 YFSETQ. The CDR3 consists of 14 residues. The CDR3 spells CASGRAGGTGELFF. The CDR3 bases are TGCGCCAGCGGCCGGGCCGGGGGGACCGGGGAGCTGTTTTTT. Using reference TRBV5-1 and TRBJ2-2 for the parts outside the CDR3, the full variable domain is KAGVTQTPRYLIKTRGQQVTLSCSPISGHRSVSWYQQTPGQGLQFLFEYFSETQRNKGNFPGRFSGRQFSNSRSEMNVSTLELGDSALYLCASGRAGGTGELFFGEGSRLTVL.

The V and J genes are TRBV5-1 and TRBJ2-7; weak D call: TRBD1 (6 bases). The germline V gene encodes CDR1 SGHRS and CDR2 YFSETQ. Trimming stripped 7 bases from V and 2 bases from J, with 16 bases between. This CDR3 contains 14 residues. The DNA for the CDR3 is TGCGCCAGCGCGAAAAGGACAGTAGCCTACGAGCAGTACTTC. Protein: CASAKRTVAYEQYF.

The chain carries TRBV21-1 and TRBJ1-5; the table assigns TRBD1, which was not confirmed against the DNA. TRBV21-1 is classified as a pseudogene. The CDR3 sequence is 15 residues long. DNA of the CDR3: TGTGCCAGCAGCAAATGTGGGGCCCACAATCAGCCCCAGCATTTT. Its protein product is CASSKCGAHNQPQHF.

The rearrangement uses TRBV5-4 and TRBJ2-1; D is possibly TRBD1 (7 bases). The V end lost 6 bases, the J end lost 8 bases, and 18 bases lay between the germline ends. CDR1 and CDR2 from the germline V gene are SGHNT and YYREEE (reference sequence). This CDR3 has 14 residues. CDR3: CASTRGDRRDEQFF. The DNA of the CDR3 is TGTGCCAGCACCCGCGGGGACAGAAGGGATGAGCAGTTCTTC.

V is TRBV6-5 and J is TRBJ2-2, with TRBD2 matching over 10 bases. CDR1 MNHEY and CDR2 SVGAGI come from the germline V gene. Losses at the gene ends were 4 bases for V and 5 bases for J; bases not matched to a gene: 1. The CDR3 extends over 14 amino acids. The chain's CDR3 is CASSLTSGTGELFF. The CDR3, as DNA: TGTGCCAGCAGTTTGACTAGCGGGACCGGGGAGCTGTTTTTT.

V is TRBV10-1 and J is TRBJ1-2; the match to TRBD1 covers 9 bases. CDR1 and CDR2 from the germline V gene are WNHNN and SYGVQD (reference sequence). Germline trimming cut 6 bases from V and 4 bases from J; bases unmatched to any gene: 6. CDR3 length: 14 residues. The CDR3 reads CASRETGGIYGYTF. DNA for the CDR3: TGCGCCAGCAGAGAGACAGGGGGGATCTATGGCTACACCTTC.